This TCR beta chain was obtained from a study of cytomegalovirus exposure and HLA in healthy donors. Trimming removed 4 bases from V and 6 bases from J; junction bases left unmatched: 13. This CDR3 has 17 residues. Germline V CDR1 and CDR2: SEHNR, FQNEAQ (reference sequence). Sequenced by immunoSEQ multiplex PCR; TCRdb stores in-frame clones only, minus some. This sample carries 160,000 or so clones, 70% to 90% of them seen once, and the ten largest clones take 2% to 2.5%. Turning to this clone: What it recognizes is unknown.

The validation cohort, a group of 100 to 150 subjects, included the donors and was separate from the approximately 650-subject first cohort. The study, taken as a whole, reports: Diagnosis of cytomegalovirus status made by the classifier reportedly showed high specificity and sensitivity.

The rearrangement links TRBV7-9 to TRBJ1-5; 9 positions match TRBD1. The sequenced material came from PBMCs. This receptor was taken from a young man in good health and CMV-seropositive. This chain's CDR3 is CASSSGTGIYRSQPQHF. The CDR3 nucleotides read TGTGCCAGCAGCTCCGGGACAGGGATATATAGGAGTCAGCCCCAGCATTTT.